This is a list of T cell receptor beta chains from one sample in a study of PD-1 blockade in classical Hodgkin lymphoma. Using immunoSEQ multiplex PCR, the repertoire was profiled, and TCRdb retains in-frame clones only, with some absent. This sample yields some 41,000 clones, of which around 86% are seen a single time; just over 5.5% belongs to the top ten. Sequencing used peripheral blood mononuclear cells (PBMCs), obtained before the second cycle of nivolumab. The receptors derive from a human donor with classical Hodgkin lymphoma. The CDR3 runs from the conserved cysteine through the conserved F or W. The D gene is left open where the match is weak. Clone size is not always given. Where it is, it says once, few, many or a class for expanded clones.

v_call	j_call	d_call	clone_size	cdr3_nt	cdr3_aa
TRBV27	TRBJ2-1	TRBD1	NA	TGTGCCAGCAGTTTATCGGTACAGGGGGCAGTCTACAATGAGCAGTTCTTC	CASSLSVQGAVYNEQFF
TRBV19	TRBJ1-1	NA	NA	TGTGCCAGTAGTATGGGGGCGACTGAAGCTTTCTTT	CASSMGATEAFF
TRBV6-5	TRBJ2-5	TRBD1	NA	TGTGCCAGCAGTCGAGGACAGGGAAGAAAAGAGACCCAGTACTTC	CASSRGQGRKETQYF
TRBV5-1	TRBJ2-7	TRBD1	NA	TGCGCCAGCAGCGTGGGACAGGGGGCCTTCGAGCAGTACTTC	CASSVGQGAFEQYF
TRBV7-9	TRBJ2-3	TRBD2	NA	TGTGCCAGCAGCTTAGTTGGCGGGGGGATCACAGATACGCAGTATTTT	CASSLVGGGITDTQYF
TRBV27	TRBJ2-7	NA	NA	TGTGCCAGCAGTTTATCAAGGGGGAGCTCCTACGAGCAGTACTTC	CASSLSRGSSYEQYF
TRBV6-5	TRBJ2-3	TRBD1	NA	TGTGCCAGCAGCGATTCCAGGGGGTCCACAGATACGCAGTATTTT	CASSDSRGSTDTQYF
TRBV9	TRBJ2-2	TRBD1	NA	TGTGCCAGCAGCGTAGCCCCGGACAGGGGCACCGGGGAGCTGTTTTTT	CASSVAPDRGTGELFF
TRBV27	TRBJ2-1	TRBD2	once	TGTGCCAGCAGTCCGGGACTAGCGGGCTACAATGAGCAGTTCTTC	CASSPGLAGYNEQFF
TRBV27	TRBJ2-7	NA	NA	TGTGCCAGCAGTTTAAAGGGGGATCCGTACGAGCAGTACTTC	CASSLKGDPYEQYF
TRBV6-1	TRBJ2-7	TRBD2	NA	TGTGCCAGCAGTGAATCGCGGACTAGCGGGAGCGTATTTCGGTCCTACGAGCAGTACTTC	CASSESRTSGSVFRSYEQYF
TRBV9	TRBJ1-2	NA	once	TGTGCCAGCAGCGTAGGGCCAGCGCCATCTAACTATGGCTACACCTTC	CASSVGPAPSNYGYTF
TRBV2	TRBJ2-7	TRBD1	once	TGTGCCAGCAGTGAACCCGTGGACAGGGGGCGAATTGTCTCCTACGAGCAGTACTTC	CASSEPVDRGRIVSYEQYF
TRBV29-1	TRBJ2-7	TRBD2	NA	TGCAGCGTTGGGACTAGCGGGACACGTGCCGAGCAGTACTTC	CSVGTSGTRAEQYF
TRBV15	TRBJ1-1	NA	NA	TGTGCCACCAGCAGGCAGGGCATGAACACTGAAGCTTTCTTT	CATSRQGMNTEAFF
TRBV5-6	TRBJ2-3	NA	NA	TGTGCCAGCACCGGAAGGGGGATTGATACGCAGTATTTT	CASTGRGIDTQYF
TRBV10-3	TRBJ2-5	TRBD2	NA	TGTGCCATCAGTCCACGACTAGCGGGGGAACGATATCAAGAGACCCAGTACTTC	CAISPRLAGERYQETQYF
TRBV9	TRBJ2-5	NA	NA	TGTGCCAGCAGCGTAGGGGCGACCCAAGAGATCCAGTACTTC	CASSVGATQEIQYF
TRBV5-1	TRBJ2-3	TRBD2	once	TGCGCCAGCAGCTTGGGGGAGGCTAGCGGGAACACAGATACGCAGTATTTT	CASSLGEASGNTDTQYF
TRBV29-1	TRBJ2-6	NA	NA	TGCAGTGTTGTCCGCAGGATCTCTGGGGCCAACGTCCTGACTTTC	CSVVRRISGANVLTF
TRBV6-5	TRBJ1-2	NA	NA	TGTGCCAGCACTGATCCGGGTTATGGCTACACCTTC	CASTDPGYGYTF
TRBV19	TRBJ2-1	TRBD1	NA	TGTGCCAGTAGTATTCCAGGGGGTGTGAATATCTTC	CASSIPGGVNIF
TRBV9	TRBJ2-1	NA	NA	TGTGCCAGCAGCACTCCAGCTGAGCAGTTCTTC	CASSTPAEQFF
TRBV5-1	TRBJ1-2	NA	NA	TGCGCCAGCAGCTCTGGGGGCGGTTACTATGGCTACACCTTC	CASSSGGGYYGYTF
TRBV9	TRBJ2-2	TRBD1	NA	TGTGCCAGCAGCGTAGCGGGGACAGGATACACCGGGGAGCTGTTTTTT	CASSVAGTGYTGELFF
TRBV29-1	TRBJ2-1	NA	NA	TGCAGCGTGGACGCTTCGGGCACCTACAATGAGCAGTTCTTC	CSVDASGTYNEQFF
TRBV5-4	TRBJ1-2	TRBD1	once	TGTGCCAGCAGACTAACAGGGGGACCTTATGGCTACACCTTC	CASRLTGGPYGYTF
TRBV2	TRBJ1-4	TRBD1	NA	TGTGCCAGCGGACAGGGGAGGATTGAGGAAAAACTGTTTTTT	CASGQGRIEEKLFF
TRBV7-2	TRBJ1-2	TRBD1	NA	TGTGCCAGCAGGGGACAGGACGTCTATGGCTACACCTTC	CASRGQDVYGYTF
TRBV7-8	TRBJ2-3	NA	NA	TGTGCCAGCAGCTTAGTAGCAGCGCGCACAGATACGCAGTATTTT	CASSLVAARTDTQYF
TRBV15	TRBJ2-1	TRBD2	once	TGTGCCACCAGCAGAGTAGCGGGGGCATACAATGAGCAGTTCTTC	CATSRVAGAYNEQFF
TRBV19	TRBJ1-1	NA	NA	TGTGCCATCTCTCTGCAGATTAACACTGAAGCTTTCTTT	CAISLQINTEAFF
TRBV19	TRBJ2-1	NA	NA	TGTGCCAGTAGTATATGGGGGACCCACAATGAGCAGTTCTTC	CASSIWGTHNEQFF
TRBV5-1	TRBJ2-7	NA	NA	TGCGCCAGCAGCTTCGAGTCCTACGAGCAGTACTTC	CASSFESYEQYF
TRBV7-2	TRBJ2-7	NA	NA	TGTGCCAGCAGCTTAGTTCACGGGGGATACGAGCAGTACTTC	CASSLVHGGYEQYF
TRBV10-2	TRBJ2-7	NA	NA	TGCGCCAGCAGTGAGGCTAGCTCCTACGAGCAGTACTTC	CASSEASSYEQYF